Included here is one TCR beta chain sequence, with context. The source of the sample is a study of shared clonotypes between healthy human individuals. Original processing notes: There were no quality scores in the junction-only immunoSEQ sequences, so filtering differed. This table comes from immunoSEQ multiplex PCR, and its TCRdb copy is limited to in-frame clones, with some not included. That table supplies the V and J calls and clone size; D and trimming were determined from the DNA. The data hold around 180,000 clones, with approximately 92% observed a single time. The germline CDR1 and CDR2 sequences are SGHRS and YFSETQ. J gave up 2 bases and V 4 bases, and 12 bases lay outside the gene matches. The CDR3 contains 16 residues.

This sequence was found in a woman younger than 45 in good health. The specimen was naive CD4+ T cells sorted from blood. Subset denoted: CD45RA+ positively selected. This chain connects TRBV5-1 to TRBJ2-7, with 7 bases fitting TRBD2. The CDR3 nucleotides read TGCGCCAGCAGCCCGCGGGGGAGAGGGGTTGCCTACGAGCAGTACTTC. Translating gives CASSPRGRGVAYEQYF. Full variable domain (rest looked up from reference TRBV5-1 and TRBJ2-7): KAGVTQTPRYLIKTRGQQVTLSCSPISGHRSVSWYQQTPGQGLQFLFEYFSETQRNKGNFPGRFSGRQFSNSRSEMNVSTLELGDSALYLCASSPRGRGVAYEQYFGPGTRLTVT.